This note documents a single TCR beta chain sequence. This sample stems from a study of glioma-infiltrating T cells after dendritic cell vaccination. Noted time point: after dendritic cell vaccination, including at tumor progression/relapse. This CDR3 has 16 amino acids. CDR1 PRHDT and CDR2 FYEKMQ come from the germline V gene (reference sequence). Unmatched junction bases numbered 14, after V lost 2 bases and J lost 8 bases. Clones were read by immunoSEQ multiplex PCR, and TCRdb kept only the in-frame ones, dropping some. This sample carries some 110,000 clones, 90% of them seen once, and the ten largest clones take over 2.5%.

The chain couples TRBV13 to TRBJ1-2, with TRBD1 matching over 7 bases. The sequence was collected from a human donor with glioblastoma. Source: blood, taken after dendritic cell vaccination. As DNA, the CDR3 is TGTGCCAGCAGCTTAAGGGTTGAGGAGGGGGCTTTGGGCTACACCTTC. It specifies CASSLRVEEGALGYTF.